The next 13 T cell receptor beta chains were all read from a single sample in a study of metastatic and nonmetastatic thyroid tumors (dated by TCRdb to between 2020 and 2021). Preparation of the library involved PCR. The sequencing machine was an Illumina HiSeq 4000. Clones were called with MiXCR by TCRdb after fastp trimmed the public reads at Q25, and only in-frame beta chains were retained. The sample table lists around 38,000 clones, 20% to 30% of them with a count of one. The ten largest clones take up 8% to 10% of the sample. No treatment had been received by any patient before thyroid surgery. The source material was blood. Receptor source: a female donor with papillary thyroid cancer or a benign thyroid nodule (not recorded which). Some clones in this sample may be carry-over from other donors' samples.

This clone appeared many times. The J gene is TRBJ1-1, the V gene TRBV30, with D hard to call. The V gene's germline CDR1 is GTSNPN and CDR2 SVGIG (reference sequence). Trimming took off 2 bases at V and 3 bases at J, with 7 bases between the two ends. There are 12 residues in the CDR3. CDR3 loop: CAWSHSYTEAFF. The CDR3 coding sequence is TGTGCCTGGAGTCACTCCTACACTGAAGCTTTCTTT.

This clone was detected a few times. This chain joins TRBV28 and TRBJ1-6; D is unresolved. Germline loops: CDR1 MDHEN, CDR2 SYDVKM. V was cut by 6 bases and J by 0 bases, with 15 bases left in between. The CDR3 runs 17 residues. The CDR3 spells CASSLSLASSYNSPLHF. The DNA for the CDR3 is TGTGCCAGCAGCCTGTCCCTGGCGAGCTCCTATAATTCACCCCTCCACTTT.

This clone was seen ten or more times. At one end, the junction sequence differs from germline, possibly due to a read error. The rearrangement links TRBV11-2 to TRBJ2-1; 11 bases align to TRBD1. CDR3 length: 15 residues. CDR1 and CDR2 from the germline V gene are SGHAT and FQNNGV. This CDR3 is CVSSFGQGAYNEQFF. The CDR3 DNA reads as TGTGTCAGCAGCTTTGGACAGGGGGCTTACAATGAGCAGTTCTTC.

Regarding this clone: A much bigger clone sits one base away, suggesting this may be a read error. The identical CDR3 is also encoded by other nucleotide sequences in the sample. The rearrangement links TRBV5-6 to TRBJ2-1; 10 bases agree with TRBD2. The CDR3 sequence is 11 residues long. Germline CDR1 reads SGHDT; CDR2 reads YYEEEE. The CDR3 nucleotides are TGCGCCAGCAGCGGGGGGGAGGAGCAGTTCTTC. Protein sequence: CASSGGEEQFF.

The sample holds a few counts of this clone. This chain joins TRBV11-2 and TRBJ1-2; D unclear. Germline lookup yields CDR1 SGHAT and CDR2 FQNNGV. CDR3 size: 15 residues. The ends were cut back, 5 bases at V and 0 bases at J, with 13 bases in the middle. Here the CDR3 reads CASSPTSEANYGYTF. The CDR3 coding sequence is TGTGCCAGCAGCCCCACTTCCGAGGCTAACTATGGCTACACCTTC.

This clone was recorded many times. A much larger clonotype is one base distant, so this may be a read error. This chain connects TRBV27 to TRBJ2-1, with 8 bases aligning to TRBD2. Germline V gene sequence: CDR1 MNHEY, CDR2 SMNVEV (reference sequence). With V trimmed by 3 bases and J by 9 bases, 4 bases remained unmatched. This CDR3 has 13 residues. The CDR3, as DNA: TGTGCCAGCAGTTTTCAGCGGGGGACTGAGCAGTTCTTC. Protein sequence: CASSFQRGTEQFF.

This chain links TRBV20-1 with TRBJ2-7; perhaps TRBD1 as D (6 bases). CDR1 is DFQATT, CDR2 SNEGSKA, per germline (reference sequence). The CDR3 has 14 amino acids. Trimming removed 4 bases from V and 3 bases from J, with 16 bases in between. The DNA for the CDR3 is TGCAGTGCTATAATCCGAGACAGGTACTACGAGCAGTACTTC. As protein: CSAIIRDRYYEQYF.

J is TRBJ2-7 and V is TRBV20-1; 10 nucleotides align to TRBD2. The CDR3 length is 18 residues. Germline lookup yields CDR1 DFQATT and CDR2 SNEGSKA (reference sequence). The V gene end was trimmed by 0 bases and the J gene end by 4 bases; junction bases not matched to a gene: 15. CDR3 region: CSARDWGLAGGYMYEQYF. In DNA form, the CDR3 reads TGCAGTGCTAGAGATTGGGGGTTAGCGGGAGGCTATATGTACGAGCAGTACTTC.

The gene calls are TRBV5-1 and TRBJ1-3; D unresolved. Germline CDR1 and CDR2: SGHRS and YFSETQ. The CDR3 totals 14 residues. Trimming removed 0 bases from V and 2 bases from J, with 6 bases in between. Here the CDR3 DNA reads TGCGCCAGCAGCTTGGGGGGTACTGGAAACACCATATATTTT. Residues: CASSLGGTGNTIYF.

At least ten counts were recorded for this clone. The J gene is TRBJ1-2, the V gene TRBV7-2; D is undetermined. From germline, CDR1 is SGHTA and CDR2 FQGNSA. The CDR3 covers 13 residues. Trimming stripped 1 base from V and 0 bases from J, with 3 bases between. The CDR3 loop reads CASSLDPNYGYTF. In DNA, the CDR3 is TGTGCCAGCAGCTTAGACCCTAACTATGGCTACACCTTC.

This clone was seen repeatedly, ten times or more. The chain couples TRBV10-3 to TRBJ1-1; TRBD1 aligns across 7 bases. V lost 0 bases and J lost 0; bases outside the gene matches: 1. The CDR3 extends over 15 amino acids. Per germline, CDR1 ENHRY and CDR2 SYGVKD. The CDR3 coding sequence is TGTGCCATCAGTGAGTCGACAGGGATGAACACTGAAGCTTTCTTT. Protein sequence: CAISESTGMNTEAFF.

This clone was recorded a few times. The junction departs from germline at one end; a sequencing error may be responsible. The chain is built from TRBV6-1 and TRBJ1-5, with D hard to call. This CDR3 region has 14 residues. The germline V gene encodes CDR1 MNHNS and CDR2 SASEGT. The CDR3 here is CASSLGASNQPQHF. Written as DNA, the CDR3 is TGTGCTAGCAGTTTGGGTGCTAGCAATCAGCCCCAGCATTTT.

This clone was found a few times. V usage is TRBV6-5 and J usage is TRBJ2-2; 13 bases map to TRBD2. There are 18 residues in the CDR3. Germline V gene data show CDR1 as MNHEY and CDR2 as SVGAGI. The ends lost 6 bases at V and 0 bases at J; junction bases unmatched: 7. The CDR3, as DNA: TGTGCCAGCAGACCGGGACTAGCGGGATCTGCGAACACCGGGGAGCTGTTTTTT. This gives the protein CASRPGLAGSANTGELFF.